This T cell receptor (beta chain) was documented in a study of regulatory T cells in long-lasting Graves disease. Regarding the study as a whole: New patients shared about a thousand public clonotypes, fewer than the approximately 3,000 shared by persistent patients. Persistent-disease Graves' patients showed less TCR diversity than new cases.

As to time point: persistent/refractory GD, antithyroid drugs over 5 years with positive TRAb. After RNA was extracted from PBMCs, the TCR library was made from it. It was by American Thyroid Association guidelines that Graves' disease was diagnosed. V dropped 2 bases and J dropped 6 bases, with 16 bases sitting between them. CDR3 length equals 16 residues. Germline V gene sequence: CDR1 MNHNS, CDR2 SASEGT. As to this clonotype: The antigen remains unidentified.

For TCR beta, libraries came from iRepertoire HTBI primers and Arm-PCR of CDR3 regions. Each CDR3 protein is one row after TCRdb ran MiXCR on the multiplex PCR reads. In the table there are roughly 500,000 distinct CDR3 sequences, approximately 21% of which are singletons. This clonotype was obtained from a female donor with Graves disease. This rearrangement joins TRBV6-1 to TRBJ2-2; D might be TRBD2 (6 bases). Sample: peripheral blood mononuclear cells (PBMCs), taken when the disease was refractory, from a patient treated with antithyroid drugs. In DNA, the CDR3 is TGTGCCAGCAGTGAATGGGGAGGACCCAGGTCCGGGGAGCTGTTTTTT. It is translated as CASSEWGGPRSGELFF.